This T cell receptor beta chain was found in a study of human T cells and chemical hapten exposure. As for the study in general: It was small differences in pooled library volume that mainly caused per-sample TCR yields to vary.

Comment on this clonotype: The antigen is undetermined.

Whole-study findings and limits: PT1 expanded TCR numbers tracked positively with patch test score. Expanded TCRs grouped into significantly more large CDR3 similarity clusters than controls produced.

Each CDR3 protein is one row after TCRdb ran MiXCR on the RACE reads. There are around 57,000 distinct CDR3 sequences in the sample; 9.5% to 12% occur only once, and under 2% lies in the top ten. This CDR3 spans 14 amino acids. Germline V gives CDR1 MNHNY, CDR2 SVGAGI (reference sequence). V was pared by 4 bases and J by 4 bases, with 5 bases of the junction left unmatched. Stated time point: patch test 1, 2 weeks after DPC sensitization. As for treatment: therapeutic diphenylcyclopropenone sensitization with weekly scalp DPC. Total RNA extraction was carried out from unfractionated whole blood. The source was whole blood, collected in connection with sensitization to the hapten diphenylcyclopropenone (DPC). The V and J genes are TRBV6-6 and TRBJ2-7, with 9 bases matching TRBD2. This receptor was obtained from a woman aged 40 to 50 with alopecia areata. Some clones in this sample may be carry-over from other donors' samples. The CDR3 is CASSLSAGGYEQYF. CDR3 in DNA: TGTGCCAGCAGTTTGTCGGCGGGAGGGTACGAGCAGTACTTC.